This is a list of T cell receptor beta chains from one sample in a study of T-cell reconstitution after alpha-beta-depleted transplantation in children. Via MiXCR, TCRdb re-called the PCR reads, giving one row per CDR3 protein. This table holds around 480,000 distinct CDR3 sequences, approximately 30% found once. Sequencing was performed on PBMCs from the stem cell graft donor, taken from the stem cell graft. These receptors were collected from a human donor who donated a stem cell graft to a child with aplastic anemia. Each CDR3 is given with its conserved first and last residue. A D gene is named only where the DNA matches it firmly. Expanded clones get a size class; other rows say once, few or many, or leave the size out.

>TRBJ1-5|TRBV20-1|NA|few
CSARDRSLHSNQPQHF
TGCAGTGCTAGAGATCGTTCCCTTCATAGCAATCAGCCCCAGCATTTT
>TRBJ2-1|TRBV12-3/TRBV12-4|TRBD1|few
CASRQPGQDHEQFF
TGTGCCAGCAGGCAACCAGGACAGGACCATGAGCAGTTCTTC
>TRBJ1-3|TRBV20-1|NA|few
CSAPQRSSGNTIYF
TGCAGTGCTCCCCAGAGGAGCTCTGGAAACACCATATATTTT
>TRBJ2-7|TRBV12-3/TRBV12-4|TRBD2|NA
CASRGGVSSYEQYF
TGTGCCAGCAGGGGGGGGGTTAGCTCCTACGAGCAGTACTTC
>TRBJ2-1|TRBV29-1|TRBD2|few
CSVDGLAGGTFYNEQFF
TGCAGCGTCGACGGACTAGCGGGAGGGACGTTCTACAATGAGCAGTTCTTC
>TRBJ2-5|TRBV20-1|NA|NA
CSASVGGAREETQYF
TGCAGTGCTAGTGTCGGGGGCGCCAGGGAAGAGACCCAGTACTTC
>TRBJ2-1|TRBV5-1|TRBD2|few
CASSLADSGRINNEQFF
TGCGCCAGCAGCTTGGCCGATAGCGGGAGGATTAACAATGAGCAGTTCTTC
>TRBJ1-5|TRBV6-2/TRBV6-3|NA|few
CASSPGGLSGGQPQHF
TGTGCCAGCAGTCCCGGGGGTCTGTCCGGAGGTCAGCCCCAGCATTTT
>TRBJ1-2|TRBV29-1|TRBD1|NA
CSFSGDRDISRGYTF
TGCAGCTTCTCGGGGGACAGGGACATTTCCCGTGGCTACACCTTC
>TRBJ1-6|TRBV30|NA|NA
CAWSVNSPLHF
TGTGCCTGGAGTGTAAATTCACCCCTCCACTTT